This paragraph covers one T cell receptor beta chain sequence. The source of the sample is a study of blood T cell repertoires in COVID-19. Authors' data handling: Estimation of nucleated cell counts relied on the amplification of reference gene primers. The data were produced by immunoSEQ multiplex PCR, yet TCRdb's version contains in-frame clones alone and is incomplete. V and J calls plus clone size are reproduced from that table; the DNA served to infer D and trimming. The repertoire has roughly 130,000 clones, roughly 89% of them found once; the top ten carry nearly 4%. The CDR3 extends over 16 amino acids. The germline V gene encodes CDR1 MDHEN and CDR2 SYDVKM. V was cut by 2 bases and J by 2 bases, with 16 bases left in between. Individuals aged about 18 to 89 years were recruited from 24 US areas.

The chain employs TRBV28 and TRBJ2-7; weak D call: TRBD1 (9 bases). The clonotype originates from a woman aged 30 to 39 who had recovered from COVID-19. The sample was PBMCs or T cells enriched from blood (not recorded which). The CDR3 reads CASSLTGGGRPYEQYF. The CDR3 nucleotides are TGTGCCAGCAGTTTAACAGGGGGCGGGAGGCCCTACGAGCAGTACTTC.